These 14 T cell receptor beta chains were all obtained from the same sample, sequenced in a study of cytomegalovirus exposure and HLA in healthy donors (dated by TCRdb to 2017 to 2019). Libraries were made using the immunoSEQ multiplex PCR assay. For the multiplex PCR, a mixture combining 60 forward primers for TCR Vbeta segments and 13 reverse primers for TCR Jbeta segments was used. TCRdb mirrors the immuneACCESS table, restricted to in-frame sequences. Some clones are absent from its copies; in checked studies, under half trace to an unresolved V gene, and the reason for the others is unknown. The sample includes under 200,000 clones, with approximately 82% observed a single time. 4.9% of the sample goes to the ten largest clones. Sample: PBMCs. The receptors shown here come from a male donor in good health and CMV-seronegative.

The chain uses TRBV7-6 and TRBJ2-3; 16 bases are shared with TRBD2. This CDR3 is 18 amino acids long. Trimming cost V 5 bases and J 0 bases; bases outside gene matches: 5. Germline CDR1 SGHVS, CDR2 FNYEAQ. DNA for the CDR3: TGTGCCAGCAGCCGGGGACTAGCGGGAGGGCTGAGCACAGATACGCAGTATTTT. Translated, it gives CASSRGLAGGLSTDTQYF.

This clone is a singleton in its sample. The chain carries TRBV7-7 and TRBJ2-1; 11 nucleotides agree with TRBD2. Germline loops: CDR1 SSHAT, CDR2 FNYEAQ (reference sequence). This CDR3 region has 16 residues. Trimming removed 5 bases from V and 1 base from J; junction bases left unmatched: 4. The CDR3 protein is CASSPGTSGSYNEQFF. The CDR3 DNA is TGTGCCAGCAGCCCCGGGACTAGCGGTTCCTACAATGAGCAGTTCTTC.

With respect to this clone: Mismatch with germline at one junction end may stem from a read error. The chain combines TRBV7-6 with TRBJ1-1; 10 bases align to TRBD1. The germline CDR1 and CDR2 sequences are SGHVS and FNYEAQ. The CDR3 length is 15 residues. DNA of the CDR3: TGTGCCAGCAGTTTAGGGACAGGGGCGAACACTGAAGCTTTCTTT. The encoded protein is CASSLGTGANTEAFF.

The rearrangement links TRBV2 to TRBJ2-5; the D is unclear. The CDR3 extends over 12 amino acids. The germline CDR1 and CDR2 sequences are SNHLY and FYNNEI. The ends were cut back, 0 bases at V and 5 bases at J, with 4 bases in the middle. The CDR3 nucleotides read TGTGCCAGCAGTGAAGCTTCGGAGACCCAGTACTTC. It yields the protein CASSEASETQYF.

The V and J genes are TRBV5-1 and TRBJ2-7; 7 nucleotides line up with TRBD2. Trimming cost V 4 bases and J 5 bases; bases outside gene matches: 12. The CDR3 totals 15 residues. Germline CDR1 is SGHRS and CDR2 is YFSETQ. The CDR3 region has the DNA TGCGCCAGCAGCCCGTCCGGGGGAGGGGTCGACGAGCAGTACTTC. This encodes CASSPSGGGVDEQYF.

This clone has a handful of counts. The chain uses TRBV28 and TRBJ1-1; D gene unclear. V was shortened by 7 bases and J by 0 bases, with 9 bases between the two germline ends. Germline V gene lookup returns CDR1 MDHEN and CDR2 SYDVKM. The CDR3 is 13 amino acids. The CDR3 loop reads CASKHQVNTEAFF. In DNA, the CDR3 is TGTGCCAGCAAGCATCAGGTGAACACTGAAGCTTTCTTT. Supplemented by reference TRBV28 and TRBJ1-1, the full variable domain reads DVKVTQSSRYLVKRTGEKVFLECVQDMDHENMFWYRQDPGLGLRLIYFSYDVKMKEKGDIPEGYSVSREKKERFSLILESASTNQTSMYLCASKHQVNTEAFFGQGTRLTVV.

The rearrangement joins TRBV6-1 to TRBJ2-7; 10 nucleotides align to TRBD1. This CDR3 spans 12 amino acids. CDR1 and CDR2 (germline): MNHNS, SASEGT. The junction had 5 bases not matched to a gene; V was cut back by 11 bases and J by 4 bases. The CDR3 DNA reads as TGTGCCGCCCGGGACAGGGGTTACGAGCAGTACTTC. Its protein is CAARDRGYEQYF.

CDR3 sequence reads: CASSLAQFGKLFF. For the CDR3, the DNA is TGTGCCAGCAGCTTGGCCCAATTCGGAAAACTGTTTTTT. The gene calls are TRBV5-6 and TRBJ1-4; D remains ambiguous. Germline CDR1 SGHDT, CDR2 YYEEEE. There are 13 residues in the CDR3. V lost 0 bases, J lost 10 bases, and 10 bases lay in between.

This clone showed up just once. The chain links TRBV7-6 to TRBJ2-7; 12 bases align to TRBD2. Germline V gene lookup returns CDR1 SGHVS and CDR2 FNYEAQ. CDR3 length equals 15 residues. J gave up 2 bases and V 4 bases, and 3 bases lay outside the gene matches. In DNA, the CDR3 is TGTGCCAGCAGCTACGGACTAGCGGGGACCTACGAGCAGTACTTC. It yields the protein CASSYGLAGTYEQYF.

J is TRBJ2-7 and V is TRBV4-1; the match to TRBD2 covers 11 bases. There are 18 residues in the CDR3. J lost 0 bases, V lost 1 base, and 8 bases had no gene match. CDR1 and CDR2 (germline): MGHRA, YSYEKL. The CDR3 DNA reads as TGCGCCAGCAGCCAAGGAGCCCCTAGCGGGGGGTACTCCTACGAGCAGTACTTC. It yields the protein CASSQGAPSGGYSYEQYF.

The CDR3 DNA sequence: TGTGCCAGCAGGAAGAGCGGGGGGCCTAAGGGTCTGCAAGAGACCCAGTACTTC. Encoded protein: CASRKSGGPKGLQETQYF. This rearrangement joins TRBV9 to TRBJ2-5; TRBD2 matches at 9 bases. The CDR3 has 18 amino acids. J gave up 2 bases and V 5 bases, and 16 bases lay outside the gene matches. Germline values: CDR1 SGDLS, CDR2 YYNGEE. The full variable domain, in which reference TRBV9 and TRBJ2-5 provide the parts outside the CDR3, is DSGVTQTPKHLITATGQRVTLRCSPRSGDLSVYWYQQSLDQGLQFLIQYYNGEERAKGNILERFSAQQFPDLHSELNLSSLELGDSALYFCASRKSGGPKGLQETQYFGPGTRLLVL.

The gene calls are TRBV5-1 and TRBJ2-1; 13 nucleotides match TRBD2. Per germline, CDR1 SGHRS and CDR2 YFSETQ. J lost 6 bases, V lost 4 bases, and 4 bases had no gene match. This CDR3 is 15 amino acids long. The CDR3 sequence: CASSPRTSGSNEQFF. CDR3 in DNA: TGCGCCAGCAGCCCGAGGACTAGCGGGAGCAATGAGCAGTTCTTC.

This chain uses TRBV7-7 with TRBJ2-1; 8 nucleotides agree with TRBD1. The CDR3 runs to 13 residues. The V and J ends lost 4 bases and 7 bases, in that order; junction bases with no gene match: 3. The germline V gene encodes CDR1 SSHAT and CDR2 FNYEAQ (reference sequence). In nucleotides, the CDR3 is TGTGCCAGCAGCTCACAGGGGGGAAATGAGCAGTTCTTC. It yields the protein CASSSQGGNEQFF.

The V and J genes are TRBV5-1 and TRBJ2-2, with D hard to call. The CDR3 spans 14 residues. The V end was cut by 5 bases, the J end by 0 bases, with 8 bases between. The germline V gene encodes CDR1 SGHRS and CDR2 YFSETQ. CDR3 sequence reads: CASSPTANTGELFF. The CDR3 region has the DNA TGCGCCAGCAGTCCTACAGCGAACACCGGGGAGCTGTTTTTT. Based on the CDR3 plus reference TRBV5-1 and TRBJ2-2, the full variable domain is KAGVTQTPRYLIKTRGQQVTLSCSPISGHRSVSWYQQTPGQGLQFLFEYFSETQRNKGNFPGRFSGRQFSNSRSEMNVSTLELGDSALYLCASSPTANTGELFFGEGSRLTVL.